These 29 T cell receptor beta chains were sequenced from one sample in a study of beta chain features in type 1 diabetes. Study observations and caveats: Shorter TCRB CDR3s, moderately but significantly so, marked every one of the four CD4+ subsets in Type 1 diabetes patients.

cDNA synthesis used the whole RNA isolate, giving expressed TCRB sequences. Sequenced by immunoSEQ multiplex PCR; TCRdb stores in-frame clones only, minus some. The sample records around 690,000 clones, about an eighth being singletons. Antigens for these TCRs are unknown. Sequencing was performed on naive CD4+ T cells from blood. These receptors came from a man aged 25 to 40 with type 1 diabetes.

The DNA for the CDR3 is TGTGCCAGCAGAAACGTAGGCAGGGTCACAGATACGCAGTATTTT. Protein: CASRNVGRVTDTQYF. The chain uses TRBV7-2 and TRBJ2-3; tentative D call: TRBD1 (5 bases). The CDR3 contains 15 residues. CDR1 SGHTA and CDR2 FQGNSA come from the germline V gene. V was clipped by 6 bases and J by 2 bases, with 15 bases between them. Complete variable domain (other parts from reference TRBV7-2 and TRBJ2-3): GAGVSQSPSNKVTEKGKDVELRCDPISGHTALYWYRQSLGQGLEFLIYFQGNSAPDKSGLPSDRFSAERTGGSVSTLTIQRTQQEDSAVYLCASRNVGRVTDTQYFGPGTRLTVL.

This clone was found a few times. V usage is TRBV7-2 and J usage is TRBJ2-4; 10 bases agree with TRBD1. Germline CDR1 reads SGHTA; CDR2 reads FQGNSA. J gave up 4 bases and V 5 bases, and 2 bases lay outside the gene matches. This CDR3 contains 14 residues. The CDR3 DNA is TGTGCCAGCAGCCCGGGACAGGGGAAAAACATTCAGTACTTC. It translates to CASSPGQGKNIQYF.

This clone came up a few times. The V and J genes are TRBV11-2 and TRBJ1-4, with 9 bases identical to TRBD1. The V and J ends lost 5 bases and 8 bases, in that order; junction bases with no gene match: 3. Looked up from germline, CDR1 is SGHAT and CDR2 is FQNNGV. The CDR3 covers 13 residues. The CDR3 DNA is TGTGCCAGCAGCAGAGGACAGGGGGAAAAACTGTTTTTT. It translates to CASSRGQGEKLFF. Supplemented by reference TRBV11-2 and TRBJ1-4, the full variable domain reads EAGVAQSPRYKIIEKRQSVAFWCNPISGHATLYWYQQILGQGPKLLIQFQNNGVVDDSQLPKDRFSAERLKGVDSTLKIQPAKLEDSAVYLCASSRGQGEKLFFGSGTQLSVL.

In this sample, this clone turned up a few times. The J gene is TRBJ1-6, the V gene TRBV18; the D is unclear. This CDR3 is built from 15 residues. Trimming took off 0 bases at V and 7 bases at J, with 10 bases between the two ends. Germline CDR1 is KGHSH and CDR2 is LQKENI. DNA for the CDR3: TGTGCCAGCTCACCACCCGAAGGAGGGAATTCACCCCTCCACTTT. Its protein is CASSPPEGGNSPLHF.

The rearrangement joins TRBV19 to TRBJ1-1, with a tentative D call TRBD1 (6 bases). CDR1 is LNHDA, CDR2 SQIVND, per germline (reference sequence). CDR3 length: 13 residues. V lost 6 bases and J 0 bases, leaving 8 bases between the germline ends. The CDR3 spells CASRTGMNTEAFF. For the CDR3, the DNA is TGTGCCAGTAGAACAGGGATGAACACTGAAGCTTTCTTT.

This clone was detected a few times. This chain joins TRBV10-3 and TRBJ2-1, with D possibly matching TRBD1 (5 bases). The CDR3 has 13 amino acids. Trimming removed 0 bases at V and 9 bases at J, with 9 bases between. From germline, CDR1 is ENHRY and CDR2 SYGVKD. CDR3 coding DNA: TGTGCCATCAGTGAGTCGACTCAGGGTGAGCAGTTCTTC. It specifies CAISESTQGEQFF.

In this sample, this clone turned up a few times. The chain employs TRBV18 and TRBJ2-7; 14 nucleotides line up with TRBD2. V was pared by 5 bases and J by 0 bases, with 3 bases of the junction left unmatched. Germline assignment: CDR1 KGHSH and CDR2 LQKENI. CDR3 length equals 16 residues. CDR3 bases: TGTGCCAGCTCAGTGGGACTAGCGGGGGTCTCCTACGAGCAGTACTTC. Its translation: CASSVGLAGVSYEQYF.

There are a few counts of this clone. The V gene is TRBV2, the J gene TRBJ2-1; 12 bases are a match to TRBD2. Germline V gene data show CDR1 as SNHLY and CDR2 as FYNNEI. V was pared by 2 bases and J by 10 bases, with 6 bases of the junction left unmatched. CDR3 length: 15 amino acids. CDR3 residues: CASSESSGGAREQFF. The CDR3 nucleotides are TGTGCCAGCAGTGAATCTAGCGGGGGGGCCCGGGAGCAGTTCTTC.

This clone was observed a handful of times. This CDR3 is CASSQEEMGANTDTQYF. Written as DNA, the CDR3 is TGCGCCAGCAGCCAAGAAGAGATGGGGGCAAACACAGATACGCAGTATTTT. This chain uses TRBV4-3 with TRBJ2-3; D possibly corresponds to TRBD1 (6 bases). This CDR3 is built from 17 residues. Trimming removed 0 bases at V and 2 bases at J, with 15 bases between. In germline, CDR1 is LGHNA, CDR2 YSLEER.

Written as DNA, the CDR3 is TGTGCCAGCAGCCCACGGATTACCGGGGCCAACGTCCTGACTTTC. Translated, it gives CASSPRITGANVLTF. The J gene is TRBJ2-6, the V gene TRBV6-5; D is ambiguous. Germline CDR1 reads MNHEY; CDR2 reads SVGAGI. Between the trimmed V and J ends, which lost 6 bases and 4 bases, there was a span of 13 bases. The CDR3 length is 15 residues.

This clone was seen a few times. The identical CDR3 is also encoded by other nucleotide sequences in the sample. V usage is TRBV7-2 and J usage is TRBJ2-7; possibly TRBD1 or TRBD2 for D (5 bases each). The CDR3 is 14 amino acids. Deletions cut 5 bases from V and 4 bases from J, with 15 bases between. Germline CDR1 and CDR2: SGHTA and FQGNSA. The CDR3, as DNA: TGTGCCAGCAGCCCCGGGACGGGTTCGTACGAGCAGTACTTC. Translated, it gives CASSPGTGSYEQYF.

This clone was detected a few times. V is TRBV19 and J is TRBJ2-3; D not resolved. The germline CDR1 and CDR2 sequences are LNHDA and SQIVND (reference sequence). The V and J ends lost 3 bases and 2 bases respectively, with 15 bases between them. The CDR3 runs to 16 residues. The CDR3 DNA is TGTGCCAGTAGTATCTCCCGCCAGCCCTACACAGATACGCAGTATTTT. Its protein product is CASSISRQPYTDTQYF.

This sequence joins TRBV30 and TRBJ2-1; 10 bases line up with TRBD2. The CDR3 runs 12 residues. With 5 bases clipped from V and 7 bases from J, the junction kept 2 bases outside the gene matches. The germline gives CDR1 GTSNPN, CDR2 SVGIG (reference sequence). The CDR3: CAWLAGGNEQFF. CDR3 DNA: TGTGCCTGGTTAGCGGGGGGAAATGAGCAGTTCTTC. The full variable domain, its missing parts supplied by reference TRBV30 and TRBJ2-1, is SQTIHQWPATLVQPVGSPLSLECTVEGTSNPNLYWYRQAAGRGLQLLFYSVGIGQISSEVPQNLSASRPQDRQFILSSKKLLLSDSGFYLCAWLAGGNEQFFGPGTRLTVL.

This clone showed up many times. The same CDR3 arises from other DNA sequences in this sample as well. V usage is TRBV7-2 and J usage is TRBJ2-3; D not certain. CDR1 and CDR2 (germline): SGHTA, FQGNSA. The V end was cut by 3 bases, the J end by 1 base, with 5 bases between. The CDR3 is 13 amino acids. The CDR3 DNA reads as TGTGCCAGCAGCTTCCGAGGCACAGATACGCAGTATTTT. Amino acids: CASSFRGTDTQYF. Full variable domain (rest looked up from reference TRBV7-2 and TRBJ2-3): GAGVSQSPSNKVTEKGKDVELRCDPISGHTALYWYRQSLGQGLEFLIYFQGNSAPDKSGLPSDRFSAERTGGSVSTLTIQRTQQEDSAVYLCASSFRGTDTQYFGPGTRLTVL.

This chain's CDR3 is CAMRGLRETEAFF. CDR3 coding DNA: TGTGCCATGCGGGGGCTGCGGGAGACTGAAGCTTTCTTT. The chain links TRBV10-3 to TRBJ1-1, with a weak D call TRBD1 (6 bases). The CDR3 has 13 amino acids. The germline V gene encodes CDR1 ENHRY and CDR2 SYGVKD. Trimming removed 9 bases from V and 5 bases from J, with 16 bases in between.

This clone was recorded a few times. V and J are TRBV5-1 and TRBJ1-2; possible D gene TRBD1, 5 bases. The V end was cut by 0 bases, the J end by 8 bases, with 17 bases between. The CDR3 is made up of 15 amino acids. In germline, CDR1 is SGHRS, CDR2 YFSETQ. The CDR3 here is CASSLEDPGPNGYTF. The CDR3 coding sequence is TGCGCCAGCAGCTTGGAGGATCCAGGGCCAAACGGCTACACCTTC.

This clone was observed a few times. The chain has TRBV6-1 and TRBJ1-1; maybe TRBD1 (5 bases). The length of the CDR3 is 15 residues. The V end lost 1 base, the J end lost 2 bases, and 11 bases lay between the germline ends. The germline V gene encodes CDR1 MNHNS and CDR2 SASEGT. The chain's CDR3 is CASSEEGFYNTEAFF. CDR3 nucleotides: TGTGCCAGCAGTGAAGAGGGGTTTTATAACACTGAAGCTTTCTTT.

This sequence joins TRBV10-3 and TRBJ1-1; D might be TRBD1 (6 bases). Trimming pared 3 bases from V and 7 bases from J, leaving 18 bases between. Germline V gene lookup returns CDR1 ENHRY and CDR2 SYGVKD. The CDR3 extends over 15 amino acids. The CDR3 protein is CAISEGSGGRVEAFF. In DNA, the CDR3 is TGTGCCATCAGTGAAGGTAGTGGGGGGCGAGTTGAAGCTTTCTTT.

This clone is a singleton in its sample. The chain joins TRBV4-1 to TRBJ1-1; tentative D call: TRBD1 (5 bases). CDR3 length: 15 residues. V was pared by 1 base and J by 8 bases, with 17 bases between. Looked up from germline, CDR1 is MGHRA and CDR2 is YSYEKL. CDR3 region: CASSQGWGPILEAFF. The CDR3 nucleotides read TGCGCCAGCAGCCAAGGGTGGGGCCCGATACTCGAAGCTTTCTTT.

This clone was detected a few times. The V call is TRBV29-1, the J call TRBJ1-2; weak D call: TRBD1 (6 bases). Germline lookup yields CDR1 SQVTM and CDR2 ANQGSEA. V lost 6 bases to trimming and J lost 7 bases, with 27 bases between them. This CDR3 comprises 16 residues. CDR3: CSVKVGGWGAGAGYTF. The CDR3, as DNA: TGCAGCGTGAAGGTGGGCGGCTGGGGCGCGGGGGCTGGCTACACCTTC.

This chain joins TRBV28 and TRBJ2-5; a possible D gene is TRBD1 (8 bases). CDR1 and CDR2 (germline): MDHEN, SYDVKM. V was pared by 5 bases and J by 4 bases, with 17 bases between. This CDR3 has 15 amino acids. In DNA form, the CDR3 reads TGTGCCAGCAGTACAGGGGGGGCCGGGGGAGAGACCCAGTACTTC. Translation gives CASSTGGAGGETQYF.

The sample holds a few counts of this clone. The chain has TRBV28 and TRBJ1-2; 9 bases are shared with TRBD1. In germline, CDR1 is MDHEN, CDR2 SYDVKM. This CDR3 contains 19 residues. V gave up 6 bases and J gave up 7 bases; unmatched junction bases: 24. The CDR3 loop is CASRPATEDRGSEDCGYTF. The DNA of the CDR3 is TGTGCCAGCAGACCGGCTACCGAGGACAGGGGAAGTGAGGACTGTGGCTACACCTTC.

The rearrangement links TRBV6-5 to TRBJ2-7; D is unclear. Deletions cut 2 bases from V and 1 base from J, with 9 bases between. CDR1 and CDR2 from the germline V gene are MNHEY and SVGAGI. The CDR3 is made up of 14 amino acids. CDR3 DNA sequence: TGTGCCAGCAGTTACCGTCTAGAGTCCTACGAGCAGTACTTC. Protein sequence: CASSYRLESYEQYF.

The table lists this clone with a few counts. V and J are TRBV19 and TRBJ2-1, with a weak D call TRBD2 (6 bases). V gave up 2 bases and J gave up 8 bases, with 7 bases separating them. The germline CDR1 and CDR2 sequences are LNHDA and SQIVND (reference sequence). The CDR3 runs to 12 residues. CDR3 in DNA: TGTGCCAGTAGTATATCTAGCGATGAGCAGTTCTTC. The encoded protein is CASSISSDEQFF.

The sample holds a few counts of this clone. V gene TRBV10-3 combines with J gene TRBJ2-1; 10 bases fit TRBD2. The V gene end was trimmed by 7 bases and the J gene end by 5 bases; junction bases not matched to a gene: 5. This CDR3 contains 14 residues. CDR1 is ENHRY and CDR2 is SYGVKD in the germline V gene. CDR3 amino acids: CAIMGAGGHNEQFF. DNA of the CDR3: TGTGCCATCATGGGAGCGGGGGGGCACAATGAGCAGTTCTTC.

This chain links TRBV2 with TRBJ1-1; TRBD1 is a possible D gene (6 bases). This CDR3 spans 12 amino acids. Per germline, CDR1 SNHLY and CDR2 FYNNEI. Trimming pared 7 bases from V and 0 bases from J, leaving 6 bases between. The CDR3 nucleotides read TGTGCCAGCAACAGGGTGAACACTGAAGCTTTCTTT. It yields the protein CASNRVNTEAFF.

This clone was counted a few times. The chain couples TRBV4-3 to TRBJ2-7, with D possibly being TRBD1 (7 bases). In germline, CDR1 is LGHNA, CDR2 YSLEER. The V and J ends lost 3 bases and 7 bases respectively, with 19 bases between them. This CDR3 comprises 15 residues. This chain's CDR3 is CASSHGGAGGEEQYF. CDR3 DNA: TGCGCCAGCAGCCATGGAGGGGCAGGGGGTGAAGAGCAGTACTTC.

This clone was detected once. The rearrangement uses TRBV6-5 and TRBJ1-1; D is ambiguous. CDR1 and CDR2 from the germline V gene are MNHEY and SVGAGI. V lost 8 bases to trimming and J lost 4 bases, with 11 bases between them. The CDR3 length is 12 residues. CDR3 sequence (DNA): TGTGCCAGCCGAACGGCACCCACTGAAGCTTTCTTT. Its translation is CASRTAPTEAFF.

The chain carries TRBV21-1 and TRBJ1-1. TRBV21-1 counts as a pseudogene. This CDR3 contains 17 residues. The CDR3 sequence: CASRDLRGAEWRTEAFF. In DNA, the CDR3 is TGTGCCAGCAGGGACCTGAGGGGGGCAGAGTGGAGAACTGAAGCTTTCTTT.